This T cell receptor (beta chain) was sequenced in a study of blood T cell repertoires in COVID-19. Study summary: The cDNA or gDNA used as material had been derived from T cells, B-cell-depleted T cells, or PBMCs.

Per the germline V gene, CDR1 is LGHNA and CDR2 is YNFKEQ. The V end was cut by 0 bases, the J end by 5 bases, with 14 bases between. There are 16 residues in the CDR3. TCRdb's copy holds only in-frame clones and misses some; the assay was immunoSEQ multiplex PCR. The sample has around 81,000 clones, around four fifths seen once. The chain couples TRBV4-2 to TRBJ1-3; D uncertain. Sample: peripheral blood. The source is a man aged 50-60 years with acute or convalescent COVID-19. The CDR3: CASSQDLAGYRNTIYF. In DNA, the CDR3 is TGTGCCAGCAGCCAAGATTTGGCGGGGTACCGAAACACCATATATTTT.